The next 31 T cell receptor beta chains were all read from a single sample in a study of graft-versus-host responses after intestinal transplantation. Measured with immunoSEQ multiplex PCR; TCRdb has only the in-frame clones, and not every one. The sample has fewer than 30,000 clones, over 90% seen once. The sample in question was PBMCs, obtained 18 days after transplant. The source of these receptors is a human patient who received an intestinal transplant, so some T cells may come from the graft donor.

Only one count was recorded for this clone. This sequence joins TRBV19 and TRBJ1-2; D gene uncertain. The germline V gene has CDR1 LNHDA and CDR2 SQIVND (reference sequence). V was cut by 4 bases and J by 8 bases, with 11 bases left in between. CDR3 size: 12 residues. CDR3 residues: CASSTGKNGYTF. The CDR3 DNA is TGTGCCAGTAGTACTGGGAAGAACGGCTACACCTTC.

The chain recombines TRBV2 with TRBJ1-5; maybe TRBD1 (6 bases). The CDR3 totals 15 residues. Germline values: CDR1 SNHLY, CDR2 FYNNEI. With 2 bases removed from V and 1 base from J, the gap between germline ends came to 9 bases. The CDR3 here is CASSEWRGSNQPQHF. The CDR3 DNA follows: TGTGCCAGCAGTGAATGGAGGGGGAGCAATCAGCCCCAGCATTTT.

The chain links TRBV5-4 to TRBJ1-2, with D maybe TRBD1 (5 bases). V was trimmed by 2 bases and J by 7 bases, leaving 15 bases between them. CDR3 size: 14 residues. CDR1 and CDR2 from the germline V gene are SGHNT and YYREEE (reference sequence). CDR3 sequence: CASSLAGQPGGYTF. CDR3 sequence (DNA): TGTGCCAGCAGCTTAGCAGGGCAACCAGGTGGCTACACCTTC.

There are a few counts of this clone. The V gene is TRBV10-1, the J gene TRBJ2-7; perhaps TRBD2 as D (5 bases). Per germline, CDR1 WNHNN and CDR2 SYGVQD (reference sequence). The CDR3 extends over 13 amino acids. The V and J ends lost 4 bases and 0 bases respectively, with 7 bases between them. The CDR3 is CASSVSDSYEQYF. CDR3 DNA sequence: TGCGCCAGCAGTGTTAGCGACTCCTACGAGCAGTACTTC.

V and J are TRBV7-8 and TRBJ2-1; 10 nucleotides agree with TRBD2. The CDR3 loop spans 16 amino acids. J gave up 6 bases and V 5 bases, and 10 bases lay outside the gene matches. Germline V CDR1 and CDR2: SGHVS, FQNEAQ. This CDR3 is CASSGAGAGGSNEQFF. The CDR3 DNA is TGTGCCAGCAGCGGGGCCGGAGCGGGGGGGTCCAATGAGCAGTTCTTC.

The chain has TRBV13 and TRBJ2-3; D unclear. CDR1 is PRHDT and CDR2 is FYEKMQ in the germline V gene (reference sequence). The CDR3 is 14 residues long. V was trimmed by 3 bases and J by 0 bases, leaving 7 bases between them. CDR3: CASSFASSTDTQYF. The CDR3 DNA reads TGTGCCAGCAGCTTTGCTTCGAGCACAGATACGCAGTATTTT. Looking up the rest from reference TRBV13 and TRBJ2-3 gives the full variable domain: AAGVIQSPRHLIKEKRETATLKCYPIPRHDTVYWYQQGPGQDPQFLISFYEKMQSDKGSIPDRFSAQQFSDYHSELNMSSLELGDSALYFCASSFASSTDTQYFGPGTRLTVL.

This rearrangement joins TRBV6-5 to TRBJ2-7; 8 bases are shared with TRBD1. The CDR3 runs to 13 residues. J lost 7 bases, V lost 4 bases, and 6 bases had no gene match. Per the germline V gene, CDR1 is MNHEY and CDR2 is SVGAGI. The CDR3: CASSWGTGREQYF. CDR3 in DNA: TGTGCCAGCAGTTGGGGGACAGGTCGGGAGCAGTACTTC.

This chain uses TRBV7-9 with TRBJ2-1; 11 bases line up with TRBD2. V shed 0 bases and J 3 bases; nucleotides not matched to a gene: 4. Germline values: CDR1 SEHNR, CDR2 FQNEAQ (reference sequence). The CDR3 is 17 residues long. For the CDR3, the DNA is TGTGCCAGCAGCTTAGCGAGACTAGCGGGACGCTACAATGAGCAGTTCTTC. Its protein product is CASSLARLAGRYNEQFF.

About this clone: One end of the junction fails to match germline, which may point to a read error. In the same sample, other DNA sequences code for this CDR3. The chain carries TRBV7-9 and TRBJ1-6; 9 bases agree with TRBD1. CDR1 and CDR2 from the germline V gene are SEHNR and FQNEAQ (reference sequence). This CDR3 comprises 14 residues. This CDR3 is CASSWDRVNSPLHF. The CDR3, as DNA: TGTGCCAGCAGCTGGGACAGGGTTAATTCGCCCCTCCACTTT.

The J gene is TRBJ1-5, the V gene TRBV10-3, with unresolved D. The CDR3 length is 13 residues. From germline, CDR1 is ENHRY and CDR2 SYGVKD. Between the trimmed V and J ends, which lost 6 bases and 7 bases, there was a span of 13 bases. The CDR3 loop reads CAISENEKQPQHF. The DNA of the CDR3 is TGTGCCATCAGCGAGAACGAAAAACAGCCCCAGCATTTT.

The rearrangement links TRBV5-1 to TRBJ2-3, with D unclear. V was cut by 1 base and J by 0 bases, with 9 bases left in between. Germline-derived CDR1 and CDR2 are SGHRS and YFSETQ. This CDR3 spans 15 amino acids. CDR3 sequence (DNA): TGCGCCAGCAGCTTGTCAGAACGAAGCACAGATACGCAGTATTTT. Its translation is CASSLSERSTDTQYF.

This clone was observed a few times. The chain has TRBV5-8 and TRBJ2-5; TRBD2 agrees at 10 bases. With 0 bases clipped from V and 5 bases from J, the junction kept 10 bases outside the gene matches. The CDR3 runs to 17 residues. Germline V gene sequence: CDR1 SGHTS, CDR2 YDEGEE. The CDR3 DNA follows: TGTGCCAGCAGCTTGGGCTCGAGCGGGGGGGCCCGGGAGACCCAGTACTTC. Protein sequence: CASSLGSSGGARETQYF.

CDR3 sequence reads: CASSSLTQDTQYF. The CDR3 region has the DNA TGTGCCAGCAGCTCGCTTACACAAGATACGCAGTATTTT. This chain connects TRBV7-8 to TRBJ2-3; no definite D call. CDR3 length equals 13 residues. Germline V gene sequence: CDR1 SGHVS, CDR2 FQNEAQ. V was shortened by 4 bases and J by 5 bases, with 10 bases between the two germline ends.

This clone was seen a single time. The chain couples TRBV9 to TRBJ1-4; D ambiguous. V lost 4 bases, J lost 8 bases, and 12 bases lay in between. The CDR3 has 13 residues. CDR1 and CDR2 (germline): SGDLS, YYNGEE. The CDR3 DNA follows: TGTGCCAGCAGCCCACACATGGAGGAAAAACTGTTTTTT. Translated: CASSPHMEEKLFF. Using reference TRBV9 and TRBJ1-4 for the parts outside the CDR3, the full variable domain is DSGVTQTPKHLITATGQRVTLRCSPRSGDLSVYWYQQSLDQGLQFLIQYYNGEERAKGNILERFSAQQFPDLHSELNLSSLELGDSALYFCASSPHMEEKLFFGSGTQLSVL.

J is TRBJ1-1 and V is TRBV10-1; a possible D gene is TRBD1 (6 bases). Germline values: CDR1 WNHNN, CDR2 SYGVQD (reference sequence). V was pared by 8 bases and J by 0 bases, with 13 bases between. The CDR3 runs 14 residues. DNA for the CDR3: TGCGCCAGCCGGACGGGACAAATGAACACTGAAGCTTTCTTT. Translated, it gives CASRTGQMNTEAFF.

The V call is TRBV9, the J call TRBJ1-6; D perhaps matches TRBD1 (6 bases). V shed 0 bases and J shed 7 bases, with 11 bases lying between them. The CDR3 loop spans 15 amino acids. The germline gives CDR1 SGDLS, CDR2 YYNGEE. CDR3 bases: TGTGCCAGCAGCGTAGTAGGGGGTTGGAATTCACCCCTCCACTTT. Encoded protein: CASSVVGGWNSPLHF.

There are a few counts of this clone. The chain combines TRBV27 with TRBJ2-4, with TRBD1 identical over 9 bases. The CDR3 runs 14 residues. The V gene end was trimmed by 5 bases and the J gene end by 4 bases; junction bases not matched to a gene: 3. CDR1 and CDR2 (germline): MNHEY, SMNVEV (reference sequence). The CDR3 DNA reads TGTGCCAGCAGTCCCGGGACAGGGAAAAACATTCAGTACTTC. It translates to CASSPGTGKNIQYF.

The CDR3 region has the DNA TGTGCCAGCCGGGACGGCGTCTATGGCTACACCTTC. Residues: CASRDGVYGYTF. V is TRBV5-4 and J is TRBJ1-2, with a tentative D call TRBD1 (5 bases). CDR3 length: 12 amino acids. V gave up 7 bases and J gave up 4 bases, with 11 bases separating them. Per germline, CDR1 SGHNT and CDR2 YYREEE (reference sequence).

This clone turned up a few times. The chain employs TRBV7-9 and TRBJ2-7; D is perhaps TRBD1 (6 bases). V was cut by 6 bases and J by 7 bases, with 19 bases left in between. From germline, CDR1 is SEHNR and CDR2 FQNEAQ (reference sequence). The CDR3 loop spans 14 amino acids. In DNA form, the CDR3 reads TGTGCCAGCAGGTCACAGGGCCCTGGTGGGGAGCAGTACTTC. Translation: CASRSQGPGGEQYF.

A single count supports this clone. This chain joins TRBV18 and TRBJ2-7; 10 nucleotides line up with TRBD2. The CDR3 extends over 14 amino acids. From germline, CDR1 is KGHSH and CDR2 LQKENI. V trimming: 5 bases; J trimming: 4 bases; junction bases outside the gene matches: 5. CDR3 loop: CASSAASGGYEQYF. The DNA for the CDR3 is TGTGCCAGCTCAGCCGCTAGCGGGGGTTACGAGCAGTACTTC.

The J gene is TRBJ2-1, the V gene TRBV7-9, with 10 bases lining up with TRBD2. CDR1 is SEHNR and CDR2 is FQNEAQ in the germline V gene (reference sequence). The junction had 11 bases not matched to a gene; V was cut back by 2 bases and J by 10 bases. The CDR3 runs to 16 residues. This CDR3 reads CASSLSGGGPRGEQFF. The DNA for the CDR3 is TGTGCCAGCAGCTTAAGCGGGGGGGGGCCACGCGGGGAGCAGTTCTTC.

The CDR3 loop reads CASSLVGEAGELFF. CDR3 coding DNA: TGTGCCAGCAGCTTGGTAGGGGAGGCCGGGGAGCTGTTTTTT. This rearrangement joins TRBV11-2 to TRBJ2-2, with D possibly being TRBD2 (6 bases). The germline V gene has CDR1 SGHAT and CDR2 FQNNGV. This CDR3 is built from 14 residues. Trimming took off 3 bases at V and 6 bases at J, with 11 bases between the two ends.

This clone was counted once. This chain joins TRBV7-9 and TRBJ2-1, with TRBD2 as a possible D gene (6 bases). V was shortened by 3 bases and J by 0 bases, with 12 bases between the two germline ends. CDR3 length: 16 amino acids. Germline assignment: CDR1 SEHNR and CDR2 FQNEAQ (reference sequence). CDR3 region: CASSFRDGSSYNEQFF. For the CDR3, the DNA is TGTGCCAGCAGCTTCCGGGACGGGAGCTCCTACAATGAGCAGTTCTTC.

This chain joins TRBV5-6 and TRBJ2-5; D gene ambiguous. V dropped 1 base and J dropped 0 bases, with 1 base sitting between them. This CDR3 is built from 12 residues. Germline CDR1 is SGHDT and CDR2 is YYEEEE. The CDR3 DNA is TGTGCCAGCAGCTTGTACCAAGAGACCCAGTACTTC. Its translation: CASSLYQETQYF.

The CDR3 region is CSVEGRTDTQYF. CDR3 DNA: TGCAGCGTGGAGGGGCGCACAGATACGCAGTATTTT. The chain carries TRBV29-1 and TRBJ2-3, with a tentative D call TRBD2 (6 bases). V shed 6 bases and J shed 1 base, with 8 bases lying between them. Germline V lookup: CDR1 SQVTM, CDR2 ANQGSEA. The CDR3 runs 12 residues.

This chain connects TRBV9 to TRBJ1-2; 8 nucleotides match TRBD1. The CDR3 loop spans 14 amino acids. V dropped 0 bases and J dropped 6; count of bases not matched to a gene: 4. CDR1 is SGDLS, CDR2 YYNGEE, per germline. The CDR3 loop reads CASSVVDRANGYTF. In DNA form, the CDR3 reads TGTGCCAGCAGCGTAGTGGACAGGGCAAATGGCTACACCTTC.

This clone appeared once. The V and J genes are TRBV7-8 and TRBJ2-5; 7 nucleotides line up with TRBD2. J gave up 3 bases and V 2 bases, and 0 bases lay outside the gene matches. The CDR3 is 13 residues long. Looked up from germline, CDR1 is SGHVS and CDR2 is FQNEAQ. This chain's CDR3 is CASSLLAEETQYF. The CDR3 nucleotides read TGTGCCAGCAGCTTACTAGCGGAAGAGACCCAGTACTTC.

DNA of the CDR3: TGTGCCACCCGCCACGGTGGGGGGGAGAATGAGCAGTTCTTC. Encoded protein: CATRHGGGENEQFF. The chain links TRBV10-3 to TRBJ2-1; TRBD2 matches at 7 bases. Trimming removed 10 bases from V and 7 bases from J; junction bases left unmatched: 13. The germline CDR1 and CDR2 sequences are ENHRY and SYGVKD. The CDR3 contains 14 residues.

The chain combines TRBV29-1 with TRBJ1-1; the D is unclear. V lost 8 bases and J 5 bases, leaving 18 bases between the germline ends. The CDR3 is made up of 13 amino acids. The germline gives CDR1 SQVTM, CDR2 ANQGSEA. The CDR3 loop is CSPPPAGWTEAFF. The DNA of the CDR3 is TGCAGCCCCCCCCCTGCGGGTTGGACTGAAGCTTTCTTT.

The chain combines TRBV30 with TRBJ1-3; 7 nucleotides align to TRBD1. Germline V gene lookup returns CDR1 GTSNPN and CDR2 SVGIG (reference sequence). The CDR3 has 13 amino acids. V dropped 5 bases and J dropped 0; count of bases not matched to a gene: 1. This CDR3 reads CAWGDSSGNTIYF. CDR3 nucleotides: TGTGCCTGGGGGGACAGCTCTGGAAACACCATATATTTT.

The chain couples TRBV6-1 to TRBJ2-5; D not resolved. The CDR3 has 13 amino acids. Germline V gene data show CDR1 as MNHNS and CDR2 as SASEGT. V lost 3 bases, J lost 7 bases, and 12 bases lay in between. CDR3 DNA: TGTGCCAGCAGTGAGGTTTATTCGGGGACCCAGTACTTC. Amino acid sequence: CASSEVYSGTQYF.